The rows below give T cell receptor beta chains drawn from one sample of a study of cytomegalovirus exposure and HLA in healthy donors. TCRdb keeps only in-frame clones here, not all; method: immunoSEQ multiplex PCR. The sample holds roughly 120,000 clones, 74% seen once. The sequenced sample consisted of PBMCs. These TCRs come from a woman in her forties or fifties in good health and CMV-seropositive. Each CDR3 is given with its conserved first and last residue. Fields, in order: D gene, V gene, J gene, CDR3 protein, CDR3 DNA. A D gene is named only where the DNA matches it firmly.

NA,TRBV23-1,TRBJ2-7,CASSQFLYEQYF,TGCGCCAGCAGTCAATTTCTCTACGAGCAGTACTTC
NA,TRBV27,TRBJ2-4,CASSFQQGGRENIQYF,TGTGCCAGCAGTTTTCAACAGGGGGGGAGGGAAAACATTCAGTACTTC
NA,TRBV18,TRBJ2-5,CASSFSGQETQYF,TGTGCCAGCTCATTTAGCGGACAAGAGACCCAGTACTTC
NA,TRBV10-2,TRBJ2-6,CASLRGTGANVLTF,TGCGCCAGCCTCAGGGGTACTGGGGCCAACGTCCTGACTTTC
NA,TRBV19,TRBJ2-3,CASRATGGTDTQYF,TGTGCCAGTAGGGCTACCGGGGGCACAGATACGCAGTATTTT
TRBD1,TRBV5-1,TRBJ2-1,CASSLDTGQGSFF,TGCGCCAGCAGCCTAGATACGGGACAGGGGTCGTTCTTC
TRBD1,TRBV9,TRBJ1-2,CASSTAGGLSYGYTF,TGTGCCAGCAGCACCGCAGGGGGGCTGAGTTATGGCTACACCTTC
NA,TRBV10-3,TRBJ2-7,CAISLTTGSYEQYF,TGTGCCATCAGCCTTACGACAGGATCCTACGAGCAGTACTTC
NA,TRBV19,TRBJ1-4,CASTGGRSGNEKLFF,TGTGCCAGTACGGGGGGGCGGTCCGGGAATGAAAAACTGTTTTTT
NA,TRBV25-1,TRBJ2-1,CASSEYGQEQFF,TGTGCCAGCAGTGAATATGGACAGGAGCAGTTCTTC
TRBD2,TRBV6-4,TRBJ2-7,CASSDSVVLAGGLAGEQYF,TGTGCCAGCAGTGACTCGGTGGTCCTAGCGGGGGGCTTGGCAGGGGAGCAGTACTTC
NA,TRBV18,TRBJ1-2,CASSPFTDPNYGYTF,TGTGCCAGCTCACCTTTTACAGACCCTAACTATGGCTACACCTTC
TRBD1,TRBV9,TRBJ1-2,CASSPTTGAMPRYTF,TGTGCCAGCAGTCCTACGACAGGGGCTATGCCCCGCTACACCTTC
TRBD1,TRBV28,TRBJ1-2,CASRPGTGGSDYGYTF,TGTGCCAGCAGGCCCGGGACAGGGGGTAGCGACTATGGCTACACCTTC
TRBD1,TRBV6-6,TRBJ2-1,CASSYLTGVAYNEQFF,TGTGCCAGCAGTTACCTGACAGGGGTGGCCTACAATGAGCAGTTCTTC
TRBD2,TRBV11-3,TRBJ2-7,CASSRRTLAGGHYEQYF,TGTGCCAGCAGCCGAAGGACCCTAGCGGGGGGGCACTACGAGCAGTACTTC
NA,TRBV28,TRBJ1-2,CASSLDSNYGYTF,TGTGCCAGCAGTTTGGACTCTAACTATGGCTACACCTTC
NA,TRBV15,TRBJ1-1,CATTSGRRTEAFF,TGTGCCACCACTTCAGGGCGAAGGACTGAAGCTTTCTTT
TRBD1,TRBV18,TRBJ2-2,CASSLRDRYTGELFF,TGTGCCAGCTCCCTACGGGACAGGTACACCGGGGAGCTGTTTTTT
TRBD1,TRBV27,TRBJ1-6,CASSSGTGNSPLHF,TGTGCCAGCAGTTCCGGGACAGGGAATTCACCCCTCCACTTT
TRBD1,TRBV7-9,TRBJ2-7,CASSYDRDDEQYF,TGTGCCAGCAGCTATGACAGGGATGACGAGCAGTACTTC
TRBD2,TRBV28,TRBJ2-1,CASSLAGLAGEQFF,TGTGCCAGCAGTTTAGCCGGTCTAGCGGGAGAGCAGTTCTTC
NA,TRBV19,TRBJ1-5,CASSSGGQPQHF,TGTGCCAGTAGTTCGGGGGGACAGCCCCAGCATTTT
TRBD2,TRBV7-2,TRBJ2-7,CASSLASGLAGYEQYF,TGTGCCAGCAGCTTAGCATCTGGACTAGCGGGCTACGAGCAGTACTTC
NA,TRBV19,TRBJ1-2,CASSLASGHYGYTF,TGTGCCAGTAGCTTAGCTTCAGGGCACTATGGCTACACCTTC
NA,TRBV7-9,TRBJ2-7,CSSSPRSGIALTYEQYF,TGTTCCAGCAGCCCAAGATCGGGGATAGCTCTTACCTACGAGCAGTACTTC
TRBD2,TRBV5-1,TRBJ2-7,CASSSSRLAGVEQYF,TGCGCCAGCAGCAGCTCCCGGCTAGCGGGGGTGGAGCAGTACTTC
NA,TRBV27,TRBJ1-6,CASSGTLFYNSPLHF,TGTGCCAGCTCCGGGACACTTTTTTATAATTCACCCCTCCACTTT
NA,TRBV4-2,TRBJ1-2,CASSQEQVPHSGYGYTF,TGTGCCAGCAGCCAAGAACAGGTCCCCCATTCGGGCTATGGCTACACCTTC
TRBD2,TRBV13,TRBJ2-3,CASSLLRALAGGPHVRSTDTQYF,TGTGCCAGCAGCCTCCTCCGTGCGCTAGCGGGGGGCCCCCATGTCAGATCCACAGATACGCAGTATTTT
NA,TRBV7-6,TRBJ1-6,CASSPQTGPSSSYNSPLHF,TGTGCCAGCAGCCCTCAAACTGGGCCTTCCAGCTCCTATAATTCACCCCTCCACTTT
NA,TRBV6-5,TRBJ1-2,CASSFLGHGYGYTF,TGTGCCAGCAGTTTTCTGGGACACGGCTATGGCTACACCTTC
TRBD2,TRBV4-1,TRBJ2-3,CASSLSGLAGNTDTQYF,TGCGCCAGCAGCCTCTCGGGACTAGCGGGGAACACAGATACGCAGTATTTT
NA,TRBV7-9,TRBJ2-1,CASSLILDNEQFF,TGTGCCAGCAGCTTAATACTAGACAATGAGCAGTTCTTC
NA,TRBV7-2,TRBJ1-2,CASSHGQNNYGYTF,TGTGCCAGCAGCCACGGACAGAATAACTATGGCTACACCTTC